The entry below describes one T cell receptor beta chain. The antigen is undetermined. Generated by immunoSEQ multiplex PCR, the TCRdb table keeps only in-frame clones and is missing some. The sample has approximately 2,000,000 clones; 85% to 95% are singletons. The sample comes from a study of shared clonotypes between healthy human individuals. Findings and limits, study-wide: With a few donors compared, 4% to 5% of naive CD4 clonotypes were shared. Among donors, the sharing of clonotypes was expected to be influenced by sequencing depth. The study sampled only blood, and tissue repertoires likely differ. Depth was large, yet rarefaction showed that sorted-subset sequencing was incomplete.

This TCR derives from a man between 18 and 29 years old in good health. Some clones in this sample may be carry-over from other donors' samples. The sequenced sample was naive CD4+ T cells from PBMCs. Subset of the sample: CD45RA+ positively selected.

The CDR3 reads CASSPGLAGNQETQYF. The CDR3 coding sequence is TGCGCCAGCAGCCCTGGACTAGCGGGGAACCAAGAGACCCAGTACTTC. The chain is built from TRBV5-1 and TRBJ2-5; 12 bases line up with TRBD2. Germline CDR1 reads SGHRS; CDR2 reads YFSETQ. CDR3 length equals 16 residues. The V gene end was trimmed by 4 bases and the J gene end by 0 bases; junction bases not matched to a gene: 4.